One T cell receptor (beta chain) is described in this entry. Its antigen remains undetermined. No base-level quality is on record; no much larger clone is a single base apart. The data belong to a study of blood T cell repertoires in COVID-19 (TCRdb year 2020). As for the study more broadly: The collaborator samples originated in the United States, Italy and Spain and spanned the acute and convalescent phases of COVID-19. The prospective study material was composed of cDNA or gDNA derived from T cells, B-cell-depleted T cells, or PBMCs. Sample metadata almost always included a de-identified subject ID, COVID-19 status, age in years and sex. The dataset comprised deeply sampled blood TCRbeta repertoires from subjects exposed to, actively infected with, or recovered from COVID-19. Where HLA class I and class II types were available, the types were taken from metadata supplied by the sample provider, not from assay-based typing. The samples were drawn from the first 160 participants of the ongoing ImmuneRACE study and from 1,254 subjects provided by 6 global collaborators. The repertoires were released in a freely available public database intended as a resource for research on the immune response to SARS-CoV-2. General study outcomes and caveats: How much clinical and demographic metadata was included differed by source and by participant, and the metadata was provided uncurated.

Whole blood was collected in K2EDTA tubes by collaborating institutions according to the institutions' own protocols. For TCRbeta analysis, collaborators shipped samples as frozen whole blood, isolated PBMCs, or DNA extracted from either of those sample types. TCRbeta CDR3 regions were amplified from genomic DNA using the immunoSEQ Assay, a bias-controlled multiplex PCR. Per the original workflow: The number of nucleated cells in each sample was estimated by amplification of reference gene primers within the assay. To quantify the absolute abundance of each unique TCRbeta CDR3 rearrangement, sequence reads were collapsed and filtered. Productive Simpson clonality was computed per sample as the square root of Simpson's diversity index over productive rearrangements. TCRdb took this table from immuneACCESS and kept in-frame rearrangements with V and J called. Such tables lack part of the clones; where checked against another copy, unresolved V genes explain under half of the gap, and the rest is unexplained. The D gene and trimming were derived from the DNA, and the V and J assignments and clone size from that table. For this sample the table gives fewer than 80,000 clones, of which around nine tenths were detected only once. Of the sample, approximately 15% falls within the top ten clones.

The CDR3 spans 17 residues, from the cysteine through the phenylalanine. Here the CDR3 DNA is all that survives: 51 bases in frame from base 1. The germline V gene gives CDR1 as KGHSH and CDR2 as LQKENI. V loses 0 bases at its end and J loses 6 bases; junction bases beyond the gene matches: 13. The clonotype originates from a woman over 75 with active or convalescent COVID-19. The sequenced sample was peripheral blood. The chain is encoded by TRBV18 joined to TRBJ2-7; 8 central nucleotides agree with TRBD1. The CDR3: CASSPPGRGRLGSEQYF. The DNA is TGTGCCAGCTCACCACCCGGCAGGGGGCGACTAGGCTCCGAGCAGTACTTC.